These 12 T cell receptor beta chains originate from one sample sequenced in a study of T-cell reconstitution after alpha-beta-depleted transplantation in children. The authors prepared the TCRbeta library with unique molecular identifiers. TCRdb itself ran the PCR reads through MiXCR, one entry per CDR3 protein. The sample contains 440,000 or so distinct CDR3 sequences, approximately 11% of which appear only once. The sequenced sample was PBMCs from the stem cell graft donor, obtained from the stem cell graft. These receptors were collected from a human donor who donated a stem cell graft to a child with acute myeloid leukemia.

There are a few counts of this clonotype. The chain links TRBV7-3 to TRBJ2-3; 11 bases are a match to TRBD2. The germline V gene has CDR1 SGHTA and CDR2 FQGTGA. The CDR3 totals 17 residues. The J segment lost 7 bases and the V segment lost 3 bases, leaving 12 bases of the junction unmatched. CDR3 DNA: TGTGCCAGCAGCTTGGGCGATAGCGGGAGGGCCATCCATACGCAGTATTTT. Protein: CASSLGDSGRAIHTQYF.

The chain couples TRBV11-2 to TRBJ2-1; TRBD2 aligns across 9 bases. The CDR3 sequence is 14 residues long. Looked up from germline, CDR1 is SGHAT and CDR2 is FQNNGV. J gave up 8 bases and V 4 bases, and 6 bases lay outside the gene matches. CDR3 in amino acids: CASSSGLAWDEQFF. The CDR3 nucleotides read TGTGCCAGCAGCTCGGGACTAGCCTGGGATGAGCAGTTCTTC.

This clonotype was observed at least ten times. The V and J genes are TRBV3-1 and TRBJ1-1, with no clear D. Germline assignment: CDR1 LGHDT and CDR2 YNNKEL (reference sequence). The CDR3 sequence is 14 residues long. Between the trimmed V and J ends, which lost 3 bases and 1 base, there was a span of 9 bases. The CDR3 reads CASSQEGKNTEAFF. The DNA for the CDR3 is TGTGCCAGCAGCCAGGAAGGGAAGAACACTGAAGCTTTCTTT.

There are many counts of this clonotype. The chain couples TRBV9 to TRBJ2-3; D is possibly TRBD2 (6 bases). This CDR3 is built from 13 residues. The V gene's germline CDR1 is SGDLS and CDR2 YYNGEE. Trimming left V 4 bases short and J 4 bases short, with 10 bases between. CDR3 sequence reads: CASSSTSSDTQYF. CDR3 nucleotides: TGTGCCAGCAGCTCGACTAGTTCAGATACGCAGTATTTT.

This clonotype occurred many times. This sequence joins TRBV6-1 and TRBJ2-6; no clear D gene. Trimming pared 6 bases from V and 2 bases from J, leaving 11 bases between. The germline CDR1 and CDR2 sequences are MNHNS and SASEGT. This CDR3 spans 15 amino acids. The CDR3 region has the DNA TGTGCCAGCAGGATTCAGTCTGCTGGGGCCAACGTCCTGACTTTC. The encoded protein is CASRIQSAGANVLTF.

This clonotype has only a few counts. The chain is built from TRBV6-2 or TRBV6-3 and TRBJ2-4; TRBD1 matches 12 bases. V lost 6 bases and J lost 7; bases outside the gene matches: 1. Per germline, CDR1 MNHEY and CDR2 SVGEGT. This CDR3 comprises 13 residues. The CDR3 DNA reads TGTGCCAGCAGGGGGACAGGGGGCAACATTCAGTACTTC. Translating gives CASRGTGGNIQYF.

This clonotype was seen ten or more times. This chain joins TRBV10-3 and TRBJ2-3; perhaps TRBD1 as D (6 bases). The length of the CDR3 is 15 residues. Germline lookup yields CDR1 ENHRY and CDR2 SYGVKD. The ends were cut back, 2 bases at V and 2 bases at J, with 11 bases in the middle. CDR3 protein: CAISERDTPTDTQYF. CDR3 bases: TGTGCCATCAGTGAGAGGGACACCCCCACAGATACGCAGTATTTT.

V gene TRBV15 combines with J gene TRBJ2-7; TRBD2 agrees at 10 bases. Germline V CDR1 and CDR2: LNHNV, YYDKDF (reference sequence). The CDR3 sequence is 17 residues long. V lost 0 bases to trimming and J lost 0 bases; unmatched junction nucleotides: 5. For the CDR3, the DNA is TGTGCCACCAGCAGAGAGAGTGAGCGGGGGGGCTCCTACGAGCAGTACGTC. This translates into CATSRESERGGSYEQYV.

The genes are TRBV4-2 and TRBJ2-5, with TRBD2 matching 13 bases. In germline, CDR1 is LGHNA, CDR2 YNFKEQ. Trimming took 6 bases from V and 2 from J; bases not matched to a gene: 9. CDR3 length: 17 residues. The CDR3 here is CASRSGLAGVGQETQYF. DNA of the CDR3: TGTGCCAGCAGATCCGGACTAGCGGGAGTGGGTCAAGAGACCCAGTACTTC.

Many counts were recorded for this clonotype. This chain links TRBV5-8 with TRBJ1-4; D remains ambiguous. This CDR3 contains 14 residues. Germline assignment: CDR1 SGHTS and CDR2 YDEGEE. V shed 1 base and J shed 8 bases, with 12 bases lying between them. The CDR3 here is CASSLFGFLEKLFF. CDR3 nucleotide sequence: TGTGCCAGCAGCTTGTTCGGCTTTCTCGAAAAACTGTTTTTT.

The chain uses TRBV6-1 and TRBJ2-1, with D uncertain. CDR1 is MNHNS and CDR2 is SASEGT in the germline V gene. The CDR3 totals 16 residues. Trimming stripped 5 bases from V and 5 bases from J, with 19 bases between. The CDR3: CASSRLPAVTNNEQFF. The CDR3 coding sequence is TGTGCCAGCAGTCGCCTTCCCGCTGTGACAAACAATGAGCAGTTCTTC.

The sample holds a few counts of this clonotype. The chain carries TRBV4-1 and TRBJ1-5; 7 bases line up with TRBD1. Germline loops: CDR1 MGHRA, CDR2 YSYEKL. There are 14 residues in the CDR3. V was pared by 8 bases and J by 5 bases, with 9 bases of the junction left unmatched. CDR3 bases: TGCGCCAGCGGGCAGGACAGGCTGGATCAGCCCCAGCATTTT. This sequence encodes CASGQDRLDQPQHF.